These T cell receptor beta chains were read from a single sample in a study of control samples from healthy donors and cancer patients. The protocol was immunoSEQ multiplex PCR, while the TCRdb copy is restricted to in-frame clones and leaves out a portion. The data hold approximately 100,000 clones, with just under 95% observed a single time. Sequenced: blood. The source of these receptors is a human donor in good health. The donor label of this sample is uncertain. Each CDR3 is given with its conserved first and last residue. The order of the fields is V gene, clone size, J gene, D gene, CDR3 protein, CDR3 DNA. A D gene is named only where the DNA matches it firmly. For some rows the clone size is stated as once, few or many, or as a class when expanded; others skip it.

TRBV20-1	-	TRBJ2-3	-	CSASERSTDTQYF	TGCAGTGCTAGTGAGCGGAGCACAGATACGCAGTATTTT
TRBV18	once	TRBJ1-2	TRBD1	CASSLDREIGGYTF	TGTGCCAGCTCACTGGACAGGGAAATAGGGGGCTACACCTTC
TRBV9	-	TRBJ2-1	-	CASSLENNEQFF	TGTGCCAGCAGCTTAGAGAACAATGAGCAGTTCTTC
TRBV6-5	-	TRBJ1-4	-	CASSYRVNEKLFF	TGTGCCAGCAGTTACAGGGTTAATGAAAAACTGTTTTTT
TRBV6-4	-	TRBJ1-5	-	CASSELPNQPQHF	TGTGCCAGCAGTGAGTTGCCCAATCAGCCCCAGCATTTT
TRBV27	-	TRBJ2-3	TRBD2	CASSLSGARFTDTQYF	TGTGCCAGCAGCCTAAGCGGGGCTCGATTCACAGATACGCAGTATTTT
TRBV7-2	-	TRBJ1-1	-	CASSPVWDGGNTEAFF	TGTGCCAGCAGCCCAGTGTGGGATGGTGGGAACACTGAAGCTTTCTTT
TRBV5-8	-	TRBJ2-3	TRBD1	CASSFDRVTQYF	TGTGCCAGCAGCTTTGACAGGGTAACGCAGTATTTT
TRBV7-7	-	TRBJ2-1	-	CASSLSRSSYNEQFF	TGTGCTAGCAGCTTAAGCCGGAGCTCCTACAATGAGCAGTTCTTC
TRBV6-2/TRBV6-3	-	TRBJ1-3	-	CASSYPTENSGNTIYF	TGTGCCAGCAGTTACCCGACCGAAAACTCTGGAAACACCATATATTTT
TRBV6-5	-	TRBJ1-5	-	CATHRVSQPQHF	TGTGCCACTCACAGGGTATCCCAGCCCCAGCATTTT
TRBV5-1	-	TRBJ1-3	TRBD1	CASSLGDRVSGNTIYF	TGCGCCAGCAGCTTGGGGGACAGGGTCTCTGGAAACACCATATATTTT
TRBV12-5	-	TRBJ1-3	-	CASGLVQLDSGNTIYF	TGTGCTAGTGGTTTGGTACAACTAGACTCTGGAAACACCATATATTTT
TRBV13	-	TRBJ2-7	-	CASSSTDTYEQYF	TGTGCCAGCAGCTCGACAGATACCTACGAGCAGTACTTC
TRBV6-5	-	TRBJ2-5	-	CASSYHTTQYF	TGTGCCAGCAGTTACCACACGACCCAGTACTTC
TRBV7-3	-	TRBJ2-2	TRBD2	CASSRTSLAGGQGGELFF	TGTGCCAGCAGCCGCACCTCACTAGCGGGGGGCCAGGGCGGGGAGCTGTTTTTT
TRBV6-1	-	TRBJ2-1	TRBD2	CASSGTIPGLVVLNEQFF	TGTGCCAGCAGTGGCACAATACCGGGACTAGTAGTTCTCAATGAGCAGTTCTTC
TRBV29-1	-	TRBJ1-2	TRBD1	CSVRDRGPDYGYTF	TGCAGCGTTCGGGACAGGGGGCCTGACTATGGCTACACCTTC
TRBV20-1	-	TRBJ2-7	-	CSASSNEQYF	TGCAGTGCTAGTTCCAACGAGCAGTACTTC
TRBV19	-	TRBJ2-3	TRBD1	CASSINGQGVTDTQYF	TGTGCCAGTAGTATTAATGGACAGGGGGTTACAGATACGCAGTATTTT
TRBV6-6	-	TRBJ2-6	-	CASSHPLRSSGANVLTF	TGTGCCAGCAGTCACCCTCTACGGAGCTCTGGGGCCAACGTCCTGACTTTC
TRBV7-6	-	TRBJ2-3	TRBD1	CASSRQGSSTDTQYF	TGTGCCAGCAGTCGACAGGGGTCTAGCACAGATACGCAGTATTTT
TRBV10-3	-	TRBJ1-2	TRBD1	CAISEDRGSVGYTF	TGTGCCATCAGTGAAGACAGGGGGTCTGTCGGCTACACCTTC
TRBV6-5	-	TRBJ2-1	-	CATGPDILMTNEQFF	TGTGCCACTGGACCCGATATCCTAATGACGAATGAGCAGTTCTTC
TRBV10-1	-	TRBJ1-1	-	CASSDRRIVNTEAFF	TGCGCCAGCAGTGATCGAAGGATAGTGAACACTGAAGCTTTCTTT
TRBV6-2/TRBV6-3	-	TRBJ1-1	-	CASSLQENTEAFF	TGTGCCAGCAGTTTACAGGAAAACACTGAAGCTTTCTTT
TRBV19	-	TRBJ1-5	-	CASSMTITQPQHF	TGTGCCAGTAGTATGACGATAACTCAGCCCCAGCATTTT
TRBV15	-	TRBJ1-1	-	CATSRDKRLNTEAFF	TGTGCCACCAGCAGAGATAAGAGGTTGAACACTGAAGCTTTCTTT
TRBV30	-	TRBJ2-1	TRBD1	CAWNHGQGVNEQFF	TGTGCCTGGAACCACGGACAGGGGGTTAATGAGCAGTTCTTC
TRBV30	-	TRBJ2-4	TRBD2	CAWSVRTSGLAKNIQYF	TGTGCCTGGAGTGTAAGGACTAGCGGTCTAGCCAAAAACATTCAGTACTTC
TRBV9	-	TRBJ2-1	-	CASSSSVWDEQFF	TGTGCCAGCAGTTCCAGTGTTTGGGATGAGCAGTTCTTC
TRBV24-1	-	TRBJ2-1	TRBD1	CATSIGTGHNEQFF	TGTGCCACCAGTATTGGGACAGGTCACAATGAGCAGTTCTTC
TRBV24-1	-	TRBJ2-5	TRBD2	CATSGTNQETQYF	TGTGCCACCAGCGGGACTAACCAAGAGACCCAGTACTTC
TRBV5-6	-	TRBJ1-2	-	CASSLTDFYGYTF	TGTGCCAGCAGCTTGACAGATTTTTATGGCTACACCTTC
TRBV29-1	-	TRBJ2-7	TRBD2	CSVEASGGYEQYF	TGCAGCGTTGAAGCTAGCGGGGGGTACGAGCAGTACTTC
TRBV5-1	-	TRBJ2-3	TRBD2	CASSLGREWADTQYF	TGCGCCAGCAGCTTGGGGCGGGAGTGGGCAGATACGCAGTATTTT
TRBV7-8	-	TRBJ1-5	TRBD1	CASSPGGQDNQPQHF	TGTGCCAGCAGCCCGGGGGGACAGGATAATCAGCCCCAGCATTTT
TRBV7-2	-	TRBJ1-2	-	CASSLTLRNNYGYTF	TGTGCCAGCAGCCTAACGTTACGAAACAACTATGGCTACACCTTC
TRBV11-2	-	TRBJ2-1	-	CASRTLRRGGNEQFF	TGTGCCAGCAGGACTTTGAGGAGGGGTGGCAATGAGCAGTTCTTC
TRBV6-1	-	TRBJ1-5	-	CASSESGQNNQPQHF	TGTGCCAGCAGTGAAAGTGGTCAGAACAATCAGCCCCAGCATTTT
TRBV18	-	TRBJ1-4	TRBD1	CASSLGQGGNEKLFF	TGTGCCAGCTCACTCGGACAGGGGGGAAATGAAAAACTGTTTTTT
TRBV9	-	TRBJ2-4	TRBD2	CASSDSGGAKNIQYF	TGTGCCAGCAGCGATAGCGGGGGAGCTAAAAACATTCAGTACTTC
TRBV30	once	TRBJ1-3	-	CAWGTFSGNTIYF	TGTGCCTGGGGTACATTTTCTGGAAACACCATATATTTT
TRBV15	-	TRBJ1-5	TRBD1	CATSATGGAGQPQHF	TGTGCCACCAGCGCCACAGGGGGCGCGGGGCAGCCCCAGCATTTT
TRBV18	once	TRBJ2-5	TRBD1	CASSKDRGETQYF	TGTGCCAGCTCGAAAGACAGGGGAGAAACCCAGTACTTC
TRBV30	-	TRBJ1-1	-	CACNTGTEAFF	TGTGCCTGTAACACGGGGACTGAAGCTTTCTTT
TRBV19	-	TRBJ1-6	-	CASSTLGAASSYNSPLHF	TGTGCCAGTAGTACCCTCGGTGCAGCGAGCTCCTATAATTCACCCCTCCACTTT
TRBV11-2	-	TRBJ1-4	-	CASSLSTWGGKLFF	TGTGCCAGCAGCTTATCCACATGGGGAGGGAAACTGTTTTTT
TRBV24-1	-	TRBJ2-7	TRBD1	CATSETGTGSDEQYF	TGTGCCACCAGTGAGACCGGGACAGGGTCTGACGAGCAGTACTTC
TRBV27	-	TRBJ1-6	-	CASRDHHNSPLHF	TGTGCCAGCAGAGACCATCATAATTCACCCCTCCACTTT
TRBV18	-	TRBJ1-2	TRBD1	CASSPPGQGKRGYTF	TGTGCCAGCTCACCCCCTGGACAGGGGAAGAGGGGCTACACCTTC
TRBV9	-	TRBJ2-2	TRBD1	CASSVSDRAYPGELFF	TGTGCCAGCAGCGTTTCCGACAGGGCTTATCCCGGGGAGCTGTTTTTT